The 14 T cell receptor beta chains reported below all come from one sample, sequenced in a study of cytomegalovirus exposure and HLA in healthy donors. PCR primers comprised 60 Vbeta and 13 Jbeta primers. Profiling relied on immunoSEQ multiplex PCR, and the TCRdb table lists in-frame clones only, not all of them. Of over 130,000 clones in the sample, around 80% were seen once. Sequencing input: PBMCs. These TCRs come from a man aged 50-60 years in good health and CMV-seronegative.

This chain links TRBV2 with TRBJ1-1, with D tentatively TRBD1 (6 bases). The CDR3 spans 15 residues. V dropped 4 bases and J dropped 5 bases, with 17 bases sitting between them. CDR1 is SNHLY, CDR2 FYNNEI, per germline. CDR3 amino acids: CASSGTDATETEAFF. The CDR3 DNA reads TGTGCCAGCAGTGGGACAGACGCGACGGAGACTGAAGCTTTCTTT.

The chain combines TRBV19 with TRBJ1-1; D may be TRBD1 (6 bases). The CDR3 extends over 15 amino acids. V was trimmed by 5 bases and J by 1 base, leaving 14 bases between them. The germline V gene encodes CDR1 LNHDA and CDR2 SQIVND (reference sequence). CDR3 amino acids: CASSHQGRGNTEAFF. The CDR3 bases are TGTGCCAGTAGTCACCAGGGGAGGGGGAACACTGAAGCTTTCTTT.

The rearrangement joins TRBV5-1 to TRBJ2-1; D unresolved. The CDR3 contains 14 residues. Trimming shortened V by 1 base and J by 8 bases, and 13 bases separated the two germline ends. From germline, CDR1 is SGHRS and CDR2 YFSETQ. CDR3 sequence (DNA): TGCGCCAGCAGCTTGTTAGCTTTAGTGGATGAGCAGTTCTTC. Translated, it gives CASSLLALVDEQFF.

The chain joins TRBV28 to TRBJ2-7, with 10 bases matching TRBD2. There are 15 residues in the CDR3. Germline V gene lookup returns CDR1 MDHEN and CDR2 SYDVKM. V lost 6 bases to trimming and J lost 9 bases; unmatched junction nucleotides: 14. The CDR3 coding sequence is TGTGCCAGCAGCCTATCTAGCGGGAGAGGGAGAGGGCAGTACTTC. It specifies CASSLSSGRGRGQYF.

The V call is TRBV5-8, the J call TRBJ1-5; 7 bases fit TRBD1. The junction had 4 bases not matched to a gene; V was cut back by 3 bases and J by 7 bases. Germline CDR1 is SGHTS and CDR2 is YDEGEE. This CDR3 region has 13 residues. The CDR3 region is CASSSGQVQPQHF. CDR3 sequence (DNA): TGTGCCAGCAGCTCCGGACAGGTCCAGCCCCAGCATTTT.

This clone has just one count. This sequence joins TRBV30 and TRBJ1-2; the match to TRBD1 covers 7 bases. CDR1 and CDR2 (germline): GTSNPN, SVGIG (reference sequence). V gave up 3 bases and J gave up 6 bases; unmatched junction bases: 10. The CDR3 consists of 14 residues. CDR3 loop: CAWRAGPGGNGYTF. The CDR3 region has the DNA TGTGCCTGGAGGGCCGGTCCAGGGGGAAATGGCTACACCTTC.

This chain joins TRBV25-1 and TRBJ2-1; unclear D gene. Trimming took off 3 bases at V and 3 bases at J, with 12 bases between the two ends. Germline V lookup: CDR1 MGHDK, CDR2 SYGVNS. This CDR3 spans 15 amino acids. CDR3 in DNA: TGTGCCAGCAGTGATCCGGCGGTCGGCTACAATGAGCAGTTCTTC. Amino acid sequence: CASSDPAVGYNEQFF.

The chain combines TRBV14 with TRBJ1-2; no definite D call. The V and J ends lost 4 bases and 8 bases respectively, with 14 bases between them. Germline V lookup: CDR1 SGHDN, CDR2 FVKESK. The CDR3 runs to 13 residues. The CDR3 DNA follows: TGTGCCAGCAGCCCCACCCCGGCGGAGGGCTACACCTTC. It codes for CASSPTPAEGYTF.

The chain links TRBV18 to TRBJ1-5; 9 nucleotides align to TRBD1. Germline V CDR1 and CDR2: KGHSH, LQKENI. The CDR3 sequence is 15 residues long. J gave up 5 bases and V 3 bases, and 5 bases lay outside the gene matches. As DNA, the CDR3 is TGTGCCAGCTCACCGACCCGGACAGGGGATCAGCCCCAGCATTTT. It codes for CASSPTRTGDQPQHF.

The chain recombines TRBV18 with TRBJ1-2, with 12 bases fitting TRBD1. Looked up from germline, CDR1 is KGHSH and CDR2 is LQKENI. The CDR3 is 16 residues long. V gave up 3 bases and J gave up 4 bases; unmatched junction bases: 6. CDR3 sequence reads: CASSPPGQGASYGYTF. Written as DNA, the CDR3 is TGTGCCAGCTCACCCCCGGGACAGGGGGCGTCCTATGGCTACACCTTC.

The chain couples TRBV5-1 to TRBJ2-3, with D possibly being TRBD1 (5 bases). The V end was cut by 2 bases, the J end by 0 bases, with 10 bases between. The CDR3 covers 15 residues. Looked up from germline, CDR1 is SGHRS and CDR2 is YFSETQ. The CDR3 DNA sequence: TGCGCCAGCAGCTTACAGGAAACTAGCACAGATACGCAGTATTTT. Translation: CASSLQETSTDTQYF.

This clone occurred a few times. The V call is TRBV5-1, the J call TRBJ2-1; the D gene is possibly TRBD2 (6 bases). V gave up 4 bases and J gave up 0 bases, with 8 bases separating them. The germline gives CDR1 SGHRS, CDR2 YFSETQ. CDR3 length equals 14 residues. CDR3 amino acids: CASSMTSSYNEQFF. DNA for the CDR3: TGCGCCAGCAGCATGACTAGCTCCTACAATGAGCAGTTCTTC.

The chain couples TRBV28 to TRBJ2-7, with TRBD1 identical over 8 bases. Germline V gives CDR1 MDHEN, CDR2 SYDVKM. With 5 bases clipped from V and 3 bases from J, the junction kept 12 bases outside the gene matches. The CDR3 loop spans 16 amino acids. The DNA of the CDR3 is TGTGCCAGCAGTAGGGAGGACAGGGCCTACCTCTACGAGCAGTACTTC. This sequence encodes CASSREDRAYLYEQYF.

The rearrangement links TRBV10-3 to TRBJ1-5; 8 positions match TRBD1. The V gene end was trimmed by 5 bases and the J gene end by 2 bases; junction bases not matched to a gene: 5. CDR3 length: 15 amino acids. Germline loops: CDR1 ENHRY, CDR2 SYGVKD. CDR3 amino acids: CAISNGQGGNQPQHF. CDR3 nucleotides: TGTGCCATCAGTAACGGACAGGGAGGCAATCAGCCCCAGCATTTT.